This T cell receptor beta chain was sequenced for a study of graft-versus-host responses after intestinal transplantation. The wider study: Multivisceral, liver-intestinal, or isolated intestinal transplants were received by the recipients. Study-wide points: Individuals carrying graft-donor T cell macrochimerism showed high graft-versus-host to host-versus-graft clonal ratios in allografts. In recipient marrow, GvH clones were found, and some appeared first in ileum or blood.

The V end lost 0 bases, the J end lost 6 bases, and 12 bases lay between the germline ends. CDR3 length equals 15 residues. Germline lookup yields CDR1 LNHDA and CDR2 SQIVND (reference sequence). This clone showed up just once. Its antigen is not identified. Libraries were prepared by immunoSEQ multiplex PCR; TCRdb keeps only in-frame clonotypes and omits some of them. The table shows about 93,000 clones, with about 93% occurring only once. The genes are TRBV19 and TRBJ2-4; tentatively, D is TRBD1 (5 bases). The sequence derives from a human donor who received an intestinal transplant. Material: unstimulated CD8+ T cells sorted from spleen or lymph node cells, obtained before intestinal transplant. As DNA, the CDR3 is TGTGCCAGTAGTATAGATCTCGCCACAGGAAACATTCAGTACTTC. Translation gives CASSIDLATGNIQYF.